The clone carrying this T cell receptor beta chain was observed a handful of times. The antigen remains undetermined. The source of the sample is a study of T cell repertoires in cytomegalovirus infection. The overall study: Shared public TCR beta signatures pointed to both CMV infection and a matching HLA type. Broader study findings: Adding up the frequency of public TCR beta families identified people who carried CMV plus the relevant HLA.

The V end was cut by 2 bases, the J end by 0 bases, with 13 bases between. CDR1 and CDR2 from the germline V gene are MDHEN and SYDVKM. CDR3 size: 16 residues. TCRdb reprocessed the reads with MiXCR, giving one entry per CDR3 protein. The sample lists a few hundred thousand distinct CDR3 sequences, about 17% occurring once. Sequenced material: CD8+ T cells from PBMCs. The receptor comes from a human donor in good health (CMV status not recorded). Some clones in this sample may be carry-over from other donors' samples. The chain employs TRBV28 and TRBJ1-1, with a weak D call TRBD1 (6 bases). The CDR3 spells CASSLVSGVVNTEAFF. The DNA for the CDR3 is TGTGCCAGCAGTTTAGTCTCAGGGGTGGTGAACACTGAAGCTTTCTTT.